Shown below are 20 T cell receptor beta chains from a single sample sequenced in a study of PD-1 blockade in classical Hodgkin lymphoma. Only in-frame clones appear in the TCRdb table, and some are missing; sequencing was by immunoSEQ multiplex PCR. The sample records nearly 55,000 clones, 81% being singletons. Each patient relapsed following autologous stem cell transplantation, and prior brentuximab vedotin exposure differed. The specimen was peripheral blood mononuclear cells (PBMCs), collected at baseline. The receptor set was obtained from a human donor with classical Hodgkin lymphoma.

V usage is TRBV15 and J usage is TRBJ2-1; 8 bases match TRBD2. The CDR3 spans 15 residues. Trimming took 1 base from V and 6 from J; bases not matched to a gene: 5. Germline V gene lookup returns CDR1 LNHNV and CDR2 YYDKDF (reference sequence). The CDR3 region is CATSRASGRGNEQFF. CDR3 DNA: TGTGCCACCAGCAGAGCCAGCGGGAGAGGCAATGAGCAGTTCTTC.

This clone occurred once. The CDR3 sequence is CASSLPSGRGDNTGELFF. CDR3 nucleotide sequence: TGCGCCAGCAGCCTCCCCTCCGGGCGGGGGGATAACACCGGGGAGCTGTTTTTT. The rearrangement uses TRBV4-1 and TRBJ2-2, with 8 bases that match TRBD2. J was trimmed by 2 bases and V by 4 bases; bases with no gene match: 12. CDR1 and CDR2 (germline): MGHRA, YSYEKL. The CDR3 is 18 residues long.

V gene TRBV27 combines with J gene TRBJ2-6; 7 bases map to TRBD1. V dropped 4 bases and J dropped 0; count of bases not matched to a gene: 6. Germline V lookup: CDR1 MNHEY, CDR2 SMNVEV (reference sequence). The CDR3 has 17 amino acids. DNA of the CDR3: TGTGCCAGCAGTTCAGAGACAGGGTTCTCTGGGGCCAACGTCCTGACTTTC. This gives the protein CASSSETGFSGANVLTF.

This clone appeared a single time. The chain uses TRBV10-3 and TRBJ2-7; 11 positions agree with TRBD1. V gave up 6 bases and J gave up 4 bases; unmatched junction bases: 5. This CDR3 is built from 14 residues. The germline CDR1 and CDR2 sequences are ENHRY and SYGVKD. CDR3 in amino acids: CAIRPGTGGYEQYF. DNA for the CDR3: TGTGCCATCAGGCCCGGGACAGGGGGGTACGAGCAGTACTTC.

This sequence joins TRBV11-2 and TRBJ2-1; no definite D call. The germline CDR1 and CDR2 sequences are SGHAT and FQNNGV. Trimming removed 0 bases from V and 9 bases from J, with 9 bases in between. CDR3 length: 13 residues. CDR3 amino acids: CASSLDSVGEQFF. The CDR3 region has the DNA TGTGCCAGCAGCTTAGACAGTGTGGGTGAGCAGTTCTTC.

The chain has TRBV10-1 and TRBJ1-1; D call uncertain. The CDR3 runs 14 residues. Germline V CDR1 and CDR2: WNHNN, SYGVQD (reference sequence). Trimming removed 0 bases from V and 1 base from J, with 6 bases in between. This CDR3 reads CASSESVANTEAFF. CDR3 coding DNA: TGCGCCAGCAGTGAGTCTGTGGCGAACACTGAAGCTTTCTTT.

This rearrangement joins TRBV9 to TRBJ2-1; the match to TRBD2 covers 7 bases. Germline CDR1 reads SGDLS; CDR2 reads YYNGEE. V trimming: 4 bases; J trimming: 6 bases; junction bases outside the gene matches: 10. The CDR3 is 15 amino acids. The CDR3 sequence: CASSTSGTPRNEQFF. In DNA form, the CDR3 reads TGTGCCAGCAGCACCAGCGGGACCCCCCGCAATGAGCAGTTCTTC.

The chain links TRBV13 to TRBJ1-1; perhaps TRBD1 as D (5 bases). The CDR3 runs 16 residues. Trimming removed 5 bases at V and 5 bases at J, with 21 bases between. Germline values: CDR1 PRHDT, CDR2 FYEKMQ (reference sequence). The CDR3 DNA reads TGTGCCAGCAGCGGCGCCGAGGATGGGGCAGGGACTGAAGCTTTCTTT. Translation: CASSGAEDGAGTEAFF.

In this sample, this clone turned up a few times. This chain links TRBV11-2 with TRBJ2-7; weak D call: TRBD2 (6 bases). CDR3 length: 13 amino acids. Germline loops: CDR1 SGHAT, CDR2 FQNNGV. Trimming removed 1 base at V and 6 bases at J, with 10 bases between. The CDR3, as DNA: TGTGCCAGCAGCTTAGCGGTGGGAGGCGAGCAGTACTTC. This sequence encodes CASSLAVGGEQYF.

The table lists this clone with a count of one. The chain carries TRBV7-9 and TRBJ1-1, with D possibly TRBD1 on 5 matching bases. Trimming stripped 5 bases from V and 3 bases from J, with 16 bases between. CDR1 and CDR2 (germline): SEHNR, FQNEAQ (reference sequence). The CDR3 has 15 amino acids. In DNA, the CDR3 is TGTGCCAGCAGCCCCTGGACCTCGGGGGACACTGAAGCTTTCTTT. Translated: CASSPWTSGDTEAFF.

This clone has only a few counts. The V call is TRBV7-8, the J call TRBJ2-7; D is perhaps TRBD2 (6 bases). Germline-derived CDR1 and CDR2 are SGHVS and FQNEAQ. V was pared by 1 base and J by 3 bases, with 10 bases between. The CDR3 extends over 14 amino acids. CDR3 DNA sequence: TGTGCCAGCAGCTTAGGGGGGACTTTCTACGAGCAGTACTTC. This codes for CASSLGGTFYEQYF.

The J gene is TRBJ1-2, the V gene TRBV11-2; a weak D match, TRBD1 (6 bases). Trimming removed 3 bases at V and 2 bases at J, with 13 bases between. Germline assignment: CDR1 SGHAT and CDR2 FQNNGV. This CDR3 is 15 amino acids long. CDR3 sequence: CASSFVRGGNYGYTF. In nucleotides, the CDR3 is TGTGCCAGCAGCTTTGTCAGGGGAGGAAACTATGGCTACACCTTC.

The J gene is TRBJ1-2, the V gene TRBV27; D ambiguous. The CDR3 runs 14 residues. Germline loops: CDR1 MNHEY, CDR2 SMNVEV (reference sequence). Between the trimmed V and J ends, which lost 2 bases and 1 base, there was a span of 8 bases. CDR3 region: CASSLSQVNYGYTF. As DNA, the CDR3 is TGTGCCAGCAGTTTAAGCCAGGTTAACTATGGCTACACCTTC.

This chain connects TRBV27 to TRBJ2-1, with 8 positions matching TRBD1. Germline assignment: CDR1 MNHEY and CDR2 SMNVEV (reference sequence). Germline trimming cut 6 bases from V and 8 bases from J; bases unmatched to any gene: 12. The CDR3 has 15 residues. This CDR3 reads CASSSPPDRVDEQFF. Here the CDR3 DNA reads TGTGCCAGCAGCTCCCCGCCGGACAGGGTGGATGAGCAGTTCTTC.

The gene calls are TRBV6-6 and TRBJ1-5; 8 bases are shared with TRBD1. J was trimmed by 2 bases and V by 6 bases; bases with no gene match: 6. The CDR3 runs to 15 residues. CDR1 and CDR2 (germline): MNHNY, SVGAGI (reference sequence). CDR3 DNA sequence: TGTGCCAGCAGCGGTCAGACAGGGGGCAATCAGCCCCAGCATTTT. It yields the protein CASSGQTGGNQPQHF.

The chain recombines TRBV5-1 with TRBJ2-3, with D uncertain. The V gene lost 0 bases and the J gene lost 2 bases, with 10 bases spanning the gap. Germline CDR1 is SGHRS and CDR2 is YFSETQ. This CDR3 is built from 15 residues. The CDR3 DNA is TGCGCCAGCAGCTTGGCAGGCAGTTTCACAGATACGCAGTATTTT. Amino acid sequence: CASSLAGSFTDTQYF.

V is TRBV11-2 and J is TRBJ2-4; D may match TRBD1 or TRBD2 (6 bases each). The germline gives CDR1 SGHAT, CDR2 FQNNGV. V gave up 5 bases and J gave up 1 base, with 12 bases separating them. CDR3 length equals 15 residues. The CDR3 reads CASSHSGAAKNIQYF. The CDR3 bases are TGTGCCAGCAGCCACTCGGGGGCGGCCAAAAACATTCAGTACTTC. The complete variable domain, with remaining parts taken from reference TRBV11-2 and TRBJ2-4, reads EAGVAQSPRYKIIEKRQSVAFWCNPISGHATLYWYQQILGQGPKLLIQFQNNGVVDDSQLPKDRFSAERLKGVDSTLKIQPAKLEDSAVYLCASSHSGAAKNIQYFGAGTRLSVL.

This clone has just one count. The CDR3 sequence is CASSQLLGGRGEDGRGSTDTQYF. CDR3 DNA sequence: TGTGCCAGCAGCCAACTGCTGGGGGGTCGAGGAGAGGACGGGAGGGGGTCCACAGATACGCAGTATTTT. This chain joins TRBV4-2 and TRBJ2-3; TRBD2 aligns across 8 bases. The germline V gene has CDR1 LGHNA and CDR2 YNFKEQ. V trimming: 2 bases; J trimming: 2 bases; junction bases outside the gene matches: 27. The length of the CDR3 is 23 residues.

V usage is TRBV19 and J usage is TRBJ1-2; D is uncertain. Germline-derived CDR1 and CDR2 are LNHDA and SQIVND (reference sequence). V was pared by 5 bases and J by 6 bases, with 7 bases between. This CDR3 is 11 amino acids long. The CDR3 DNA follows: TGTGCCAGTAGTCAATTCGATGGCTACACCTTC. Its protein product is CASSQFDGYTF. The full variable domain, rest sourced from reference TRBV19 and TRBJ1-2, is DGGITQSPKYLFRKEGQNVTLSCEQNLNHDAMYWYRQDPGQGLRLIYYSQIVNDFQKGDIAEGYSVSREKKESFPLTVTSAQKNPTAFYLCASSQFDGYTFGSGTRLTVV.

The genes are TRBV19 and TRBJ2-1, with 9 bases that match TRBD2. This CDR3 contains 14 residues. The junction had 4 bases not matched to a gene; V was cut back by 6 bases and J by 4 bases. CDR1 is LNHDA and CDR2 is SQIVND in the germline V gene (reference sequence). CDR3 coding DNA: TGTGCCAGTAGGCGGACTAGCGTTTACAATGAGCAGTTCTTC. Translating gives CASRRTSVYNEQFF.